This entry lists 21 T cell receptor beta chains sequenced from one sample in a study of T cells in Graves' hyperthyroidism and ophthalmopathy (dated by TCRdb to the late 2010s). Receptor amplification or capture employed multiplex PCR. Data came from an Illumina HiSeq 2000. Amplification of TCR beta CDR3 regions was carried out from RNA transcripts. The first round of RT-PCR for the TCR CDR3 was performed with the HTBI primer set and the Qiagen OneStep RT-PCR kit. Using fastp trimming at Q25 and MiXCR clonotype assembly, TCRdb reanalyzed the public sequencing data and kept in-frame beta chains. When rows share a CDR3 protein, they turn into one entry using the most common DNA and genes. The sample data list hundreds of thousands of distinct CDR3 sequences, and around a sixth of these were observed just once. Jointly, the top ten make up around 7% of the sample. Sequenced input: blood. The receptor set was obtained from a woman aged 18-29 years with Graves' hyperthyroidism.

As to this clonotype: An end of the junction does not agree with germline; a read error may underlie this. The genes are TRBV3-1 and TRBJ2-2; 8 positions match TRBD1. The CDR3 is 16 residues long. Germline V CDR1 and CDR2: LGHDT, YNNKEL (reference sequence). This CDR3 is CASSLLGTGVTGKLFF. CDR3 coding DNA: TGTGCCAGCAGCCTTCTCGGGACAGGAGTCACCGGGAAGCTGTTTTTT.

J is TRBJ2-1 and V is TRBV4-1; TRBD2 matches 9 bases. The CDR3 contains 16 residues. With V trimmed by 1 base and J by 7 bases, 8 bases remained unmatched. In germline, CDR1 is MGHRA, CDR2 YSYEKL. The CDR3 nucleotides read TGCGCCAGCAGCCAAGGGCGGGGGGGGCCGCTTAATGAGCAGTTCTTC. Translating gives CASSQGRGGPLNEQFF.

The table lists this clonotype with many counts. The V gene is TRBV5-1, the J gene TRBJ2-3; 8 nucleotides agree with TRBD1. Germline loops: CDR1 SGHRS, CDR2 YFSETQ. This CDR3 spans 16 amino acids. With 0 bases clipped from V and 4 bases from J, the junction kept 7 bases outside the gene matches. CDR3 in DNA: TGCGCCAGCAGCTTGGCCCGGGACAGGCGGGCAGATACGCAGTATTTT. Translating it yields CASSLARDRRADTQYF.

This clonotype has just a few counts. The chain uses TRBV12-3 or TRBV12-4 and TRBJ1-5; D is perhaps TRBD1 (6 bases). The CDR3 sequence is 15 residues long. V gave up 6 bases and J gave up 4 bases, with 16 bases separating them. CDR3 sequence reads: CASRSTGEVNQPQHF. The CDR3 bases are TGTGCCAGCAGATCGACAGGAGAGGTGAATCAGCCCCAGCATTTT.

This clonotype was seen at least ten times. The chain joins TRBV20-1 to TRBJ2-3; tentatively, D is TRBD1 or TRBD2 (5 bases each). Germline loops: CDR1 DFQATT, CDR2 SNEGSKA (reference sequence). Trimming stripped 5 bases from V and 0 bases from J, with 15 bases between. The CDR3 is 15 amino acids. The CDR3 nucleotides are TGCAGTGCTTGCGAACGGGACGCTAGCACAGATACGCAGTATTTT. It translates to CSACERDASTDTQYF.

The table lists this clonotype with many counts. This rearrangement joins TRBV18 to TRBJ2-7; 7 nucleotides match TRBD1. The junction had 2 bases not matched to a gene; V was cut back by 3 bases and J by 6 bases. CDR1 is KGHSH, CDR2 LQKENI, per germline. The CDR3 totals 12 residues. CDR3 region: CASSPTGSEQYF. CDR3 DNA: TGTGCCAGCTCACCGACAGGGAGCGAGCAGTACTTC.

This clonotype was seen many times. The chain uses TRBV5-1 and TRBJ2-7; D gene uncertain. V was cut by 2 bases and J by 0 bases, with 24 bases left in between. CDR1 is SGHRS, CDR2 YFSETQ, per germline. The CDR3 contains 19 residues. CDR3 sequence reads: CASSLVGPLKLSSSYEQYF. The CDR3 coding sequence is TGCGCCAGCAGCTTAGTCGGACCACTAAAACTCTCTAGCTCCTACGAGCAGTACTTC.

The table lists this clonotype with many counts. The chain employs TRBV11-2 and TRBJ2-5, with D possibly matching TRBD2 (5 bases). The CDR3 contains 13 residues. Germline CDR1 reads SGHAT; CDR2 reads FQNNGV. Trimming shortened V by 3 bases and J by 2 bases, and 7 bases separated the two germline ends. For the CDR3, the DNA is TGTGCCAGCAGCTTCGGGATTCAAGAGACCCAGTACTTC. It codes for CASSFGIQETQYF.

This clonotype was counted many times. This chain joins TRBV13 and TRBJ2-3, with 7 bases lining up with TRBD1. CDR3 length: 16 residues. V lost 5 bases to trimming and J lost 0 bases; unmatched junction nucleotides: 8. Germline lookup yields CDR1 PRHDT and CDR2 FYEKMQ (reference sequence). CDR3 loop: CASSLSTGASTDTQYF. The DNA of the CDR3 is TGTGCCAGCAGCCTCTCTACAGGGGCTAGCACAGATACGCAGTATTTT.

This clonotype was seen many times. The chain has TRBV2 and TRBJ2-5, with D perhaps being TRBD1 or TRBD2 (6 bases each). With 6 bases removed from V and 2 bases from J, the gap between germline ends came to 10 bases. Germline V gene sequence: CDR1 SNHLY, CDR2 FYNNEI. The CDR3 consists of 13 residues. The CDR3 sequence: CASRGGYQETQYF. The CDR3 nucleotides read TGTGCCAGCAGGGGGGGCTATCAAGAGACCCAGTACTTC.

This clonotype has ten or more counts. The rearrangement joins TRBV7-8 to TRBJ2-7; possibly TRBD1 for D (5 bases). The CDR3 sequence is 13 residues long. CDR1 is SGHVS, CDR2 FQNEAQ, per germline. Trimming took off 5 bases at V and 3 bases at J, with 11 bases between the two ends. The CDR3 DNA follows: TGTGCCAGCAGCCTAACGACAGTCTACGAGCAGTACTTC. This translates into CASSLTTVYEQYF. Together with reference TRBV7-8 and TRBJ2-7, the CDR3 gives the full variable domain: GAGVSQSPRYKVAKRGQDVALRCDPISGHVSLFWYQQALGQGPEFLTYFQNEAQLDKSGLPSDRFFAERPEGSVSTLKIQRTQQEDSAVYLCASSLTTVYEQYFGPGTRLTVT.

This clonotype ranks as medium-sized. The CDR3 spells CSARGGGETNEQFF. CDR3 nucleotide sequence: TGCAGTGCTAGAGGGGGGGGAGAAACCAATGAGCAGTTCTTC. The genes are TRBV20-1 and TRBJ2-1, with 7 bases fitting TRBD2. Trimming removed 1 base from V and 6 bases from J; junction bases left unmatched: 6. The V gene's germline CDR1 is DFQATT and CDR2 SNEGSKA (reference sequence). This CDR3 comprises 14 residues.

Details on this clonotype: At one end, the junction sequence differs from germline, possibly due to a read error. The chain carries TRBV19 and TRBJ2-3; 10 bases are shared with TRBD2. Per the germline V gene, CDR1 is LNHDA and CDR2 is SQIVND (reference sequence). The CDR3 has 14 amino acids. CDR3 nucleotides: TGCGCAGCTAGCGGGAGTGGTGGAGCAGATACGCAGTATTTT. Translation: CAASGSGGADTQYF.

J is TRBJ1-4 and V is TRBV11-2; D not resolved. In germline, CDR1 is SGHAT, CDR2 FQNNGV. This CDR3 comprises 13 residues. The V and J ends lost 8 bases and 6 bases respectively, with 13 bases between them. The chain's CDR3 is CASGSATYEKLFF. In nucleotides, the CDR3 is TGTGCCAGCGGCTCGGCGACCTATGAAAAACTGTTTTTT. The variable domain in full, with the rest retrieved from reference TRBV11-2 and TRBJ1-4, is EAGVAQSPRYKIIEKRQSVAFWCNPISGHATLYWYQQILGQGPKLLIQFQNNGVVDDSQLPKDRFSAERLKGVDSTLKIQPAKLEDSAVYLCASGSATYEKLFFGSGTQLSVL.

This chain joins TRBV5-1 and TRBJ2-2; the D gene could be TRBD1 or TRBD2 (5 bases each). Germline values: CDR1 SGHRS, CDR2 YFSETQ. The CDR3 is 16 amino acids. The V end lost 5 bases, the J end lost 0 bases, and 14 bases lay between the germline ends. The DNA of the CDR3 is TGCGCCAGCAGGACTATGGGACGGGCGAACACCGGGGAGCTGTTTTTT. Its protein product is CASRTMGRANTGELFF.

V and J are TRBV2 and TRBJ1-6; D might be TRBD1 (6 bases). The V gene's germline CDR1 is SNHLY and CDR2 FYNNEI. V was clipped by 1 base and J by 10 bases, with 17 bases between them. This CDR3 has 16 amino acids. The CDR3: CASSEGIGGDGSPLHF. As DNA, the CDR3 is TGTGCCAGCAGTGAAGGCATAGGGGGGGATGGGTCACCCCTCCACTTT.

This clonotype was seen a handful of times. This rearrangement joins TRBV14 to TRBJ2-3, with unresolved D. Germline assignment: CDR1 SGHDN and CDR2 FVKESK. The V end lost 3 bases, the J end lost 2 bases, and 15 bases lay between the germline ends. The CDR3 consists of 16 residues. The CDR3 reads CASSQFTGSITDTQYF. The CDR3 nucleotides are TGTGCCAGCAGCCAGTTTACCGGGTCTATCACAGATACGCAGTATTTT.

The chain uses TRBV19 and TRBJ2-1; unclear D gene. Looked up from germline, CDR1 is LNHDA and CDR2 is SQIVND (reference sequence). Trimming stripped 4 bases from V and 4 bases from J, with 11 bases between. The CDR3 contains 14 residues. CDR3 amino acids: CASSTPPDYNEQFF. CDR3 nucleotides: TGTGCCAGTAGTACCCCCCCGGATTACAATGAGCAGTTCTTC.

This clonotype was detected only once. The V gene is TRBV28, the J gene TRBJ2-1, with 11 nucleotides matching TRBD2. J was trimmed by 9 bases and V by 6 bases; bases with no gene match: 10. CDR3 size: 15 residues. CDR1 MDHEN and CDR2 SYDVKM come from the germline V gene. CDR3 DNA sequence: TGTGCCAGCAGCCCCGTAGCGGGGGGGGTCGGTGAGCAGTTCTTC. Its protein is CASSPVAGGVGEQFF.

At least ten counts were recorded for this clonotype. The V call is TRBV5-1, the J call TRBJ2-5; 7 nucleotides align to TRBD1. The CDR3 has 14 amino acids. The ends lost 2 bases at V and 5 bases at J; junction bases unmatched: 6. Germline V CDR1 and CDR2: SGHRS, YFSETQ. DNA of the CDR3: TGCGCCAGCAGCTTTACGGGACAGACGGAGACCCAGTACTTC. Protein: CASSFTGQTETQYF.

This clonotype was detected ten times or more. The chain is built from TRBV20-1 and TRBJ2-1; 11 nucleotides line up with TRBD2. This CDR3 contains 13 residues. The J segment lost 7 bases and the V segment lost 5 bases, leaving 4 bases of the junction unmatched. Germline V lookup: CDR1 DFQATT, CDR2 SNEGSKA (reference sequence). Written as DNA, the CDR3 is TGCAGTGCTCCCCTAGCGGGGGGTAATGAGCAGTTCTTC. Translated: CSAPLAGGNEQFF.